The clone carrying this T cell receptor (beta chain) was seen ten or more times. This entry belongs to a study of blood T cell repertoires in COVID-19. CDR1 is LNHNV, CDR2 YYDKDF, per germline (reference sequence). The V gene lost 3 bases and the J gene lost 0 bases, with 12 bases spanning the gap. The CDR3 runs 16 residues. The method was immunoSEQ multiplex PCR; TCRdb's version includes in-frame clones alone and lacks a portion of them. The sample carries over 250,000 clones, 88% recorded once. The sequenced sample was peripheral blood. The rearrangement joins TRBV15 to TRBJ1-3, with a weak D call TRBD1 (5 bases). The receptor was derived from a woman aged 40 to 49 who had recovered from COVID-19. The CDR3, as DNA: TGTGCCACCAGCAGGAGAAGACAGACCTCTGGAAACACCATATATTTT. It is translated as CATSRRRQTSGNTIYF.